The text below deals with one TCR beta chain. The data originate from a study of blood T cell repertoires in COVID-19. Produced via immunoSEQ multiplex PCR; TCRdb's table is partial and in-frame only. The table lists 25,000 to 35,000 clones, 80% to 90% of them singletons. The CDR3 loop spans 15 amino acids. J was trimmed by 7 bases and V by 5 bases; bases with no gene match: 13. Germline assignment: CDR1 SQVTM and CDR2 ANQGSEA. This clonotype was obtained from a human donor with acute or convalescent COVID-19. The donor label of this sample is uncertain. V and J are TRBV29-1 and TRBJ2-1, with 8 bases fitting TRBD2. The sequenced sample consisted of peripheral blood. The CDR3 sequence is CSVTPGTRIYNEQFF. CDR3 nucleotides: TGCAGCGTTACTCCCGGGACTAGAATCTATAATGAGCAGTTCTTC.